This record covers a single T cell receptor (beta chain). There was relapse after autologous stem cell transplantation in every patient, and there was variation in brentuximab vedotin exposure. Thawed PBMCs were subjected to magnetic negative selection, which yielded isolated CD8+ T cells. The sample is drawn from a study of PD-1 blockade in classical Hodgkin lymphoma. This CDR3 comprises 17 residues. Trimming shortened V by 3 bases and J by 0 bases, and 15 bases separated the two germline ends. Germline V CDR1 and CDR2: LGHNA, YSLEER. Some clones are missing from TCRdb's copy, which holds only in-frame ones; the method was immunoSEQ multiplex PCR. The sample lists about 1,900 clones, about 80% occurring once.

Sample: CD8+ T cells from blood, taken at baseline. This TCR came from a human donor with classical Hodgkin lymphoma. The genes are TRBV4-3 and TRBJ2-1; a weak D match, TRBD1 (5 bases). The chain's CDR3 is CASSQVRQTRSYNEQFF. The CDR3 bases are TGCGCCAGCAGCCAGGTCAGACAGACCCGCTCCTACAATGAGCAGTTCTTC.